This T cell receptor beta chain was profiled in a study of blood T cell repertoires in COVID-19 (TCRdb year 2020). With respect to the entire study: The collaborator samples originated in the United States, Italy and Spain and spanned the acute and convalescent phases of COVID-19. Samples were obtained from the ongoing ImmuneRACE study (first 160 participants) and from 1,254 subjects provided by 6 global collaborators. A de-identified subject ID, COVID-19 status, age in years and sex were almost always included in the sample metadata. A freely available public database, intended as a resource for researchers studying the immune response to SARS-CoV-2, is where the repertoires were released. The dataset comprised deeply sampled blood TCRbeta repertoires from subjects exposed to, actively infected with, or recovered from COVID-19. HLA class I and class II types, where available, came from metadata supplied by the sample provider rather than from assay-based typing. The prospective study material was composed of cDNA or gDNA derived from T cells, B-cell-depleted T cells, or PBMCs. What the research found in general, with its limitations: Clinical and demographic metadata were provided uncurated, with the amount varying by source and participant.

At one collaborating source in Seattle, patients were enrolled during active infection and were followed longitudinally through the course of disease. Each collaborating institution followed its own protocols to collect whole blood in K2EDTA tubes. For TCRbeta analysis, collaborators shipped samples as frozen whole blood, isolated PBMCs, or DNA extracted from either of those sample types. The immunoSEQ Assay, a bias-controlled multiplex PCR, was used to amplify TCRbeta CDR3 regions from genomic DNA. The paper's processing steps were these. Nucleated cell counts per sample were estimated from amplification of reference gene primers within the assay. To quantify the absolute abundance of each unique TCRbeta CDR3 rearrangement, sequence reads were collapsed and filtered. For each sample, productive Simpson clonality was calculated as the square root of Simpson's diversity index over productive rearrangements. Entries here come from immuneACCESS through TCRdb and include only in-frame sequences with V and J called. Some clones fail to appear in such tables; in the studies checked, an unresolved V gene covers under half of the shortfall, and the cause of the remainder is unknown. That table supplies the V and J calls and clone size; D and trimming were determined from the DNA. Here the sample has around 300,000 clones; about 90% occur a single time. Of the sample, around 5.8% is held by the ten largest clones.

Remarks on this clone: Its binding antigen is unknown. Base qualities are not at hand, and no much larger clone is one base apart.

According to the germline V gene, CDR1 reads SGHTA and CDR2 reads FQGNSA. At the junction V is shortened by 5 bases and J by 0 bases, with 14 bases in between. The CDR3 starts with the cysteine, ends with the phenylalanine, and has 15 residues. Only the CDR3 part of the read is kept: 45 bases, read in frame from the first base. Sequenced: peripheral blood. This chain is built from TRBV7-2 and TRBJ2-7; the D region possibly corresponds to TRBD2 (6 bases align). The receptor was derived from a woman in her fifties or sixties with COVID-19, enrolled during active disease. The DNA sequence is TGTGCCAGCAGCAGCCAAGCGGGCTACTCCTACGAGCAGTACTTC. Translated, this is CASSSQAGYSYEQYF.